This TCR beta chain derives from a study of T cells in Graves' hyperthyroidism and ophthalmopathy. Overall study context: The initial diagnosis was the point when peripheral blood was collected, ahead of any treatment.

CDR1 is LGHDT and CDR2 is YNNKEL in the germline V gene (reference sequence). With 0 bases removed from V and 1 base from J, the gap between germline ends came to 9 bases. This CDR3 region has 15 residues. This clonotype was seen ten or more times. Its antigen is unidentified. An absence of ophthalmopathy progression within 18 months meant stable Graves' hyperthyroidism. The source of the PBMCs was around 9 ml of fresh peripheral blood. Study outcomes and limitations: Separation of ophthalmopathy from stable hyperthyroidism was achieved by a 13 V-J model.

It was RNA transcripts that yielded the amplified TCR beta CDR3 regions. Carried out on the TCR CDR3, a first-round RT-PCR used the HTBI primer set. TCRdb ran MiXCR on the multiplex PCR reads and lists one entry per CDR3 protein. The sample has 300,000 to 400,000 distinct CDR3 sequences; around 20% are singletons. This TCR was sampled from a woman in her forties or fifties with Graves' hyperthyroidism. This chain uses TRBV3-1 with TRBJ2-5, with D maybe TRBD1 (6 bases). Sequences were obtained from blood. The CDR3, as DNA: TGTGCCAGCAGCCAAGAGGACAGCTTCCAAGAGACCCAGTACTTC. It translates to CASSQEDSFQETQYF.